This T cell receptor beta chain was recorded in a study of T cells in Graves' hyperthyroidism and ophthalmopathy. The TCR beta CDR3 regions underwent amplification using RNA transcripts as the source. Initially, a first-round RT-PCR of the TCR CDR3 employed the HTBI primer set. TCRdb redid the calling of the multiplex PCR reads with MiXCR, one entry per CDR3 protein. The data contain 550,000 to 600,000 distinct CDR3 sequences, about a sixth of them seen just once; the ten biggest clones take up around 19%. This clonotype was seen many times. CDR3 length: 14 residues. Germline assignment: CDR1 SNHLY and CDR2 FYNNEI. V lost 6 bases, J lost 0 bases, and 2 bases stayed unmatched. In patients aged 18 to 65, hyperthyroidism was newly diagnosed, with duration under 2 months.

The receptor was derived from a woman under 30 with Graves' hyperthyroidism. The chain links TRBV2 to TRBJ1-2; 9 nucleotides align to TRBD1. Sequenced: blood. The CDR3 protein is CASRDRGANYGYTF. DNA of the CDR3: TGTGCCAGCAGGGACAGGGGTGCTAACTATGGCTACACCTTC.